A single sample is the source of the 21 T cell receptor beta chains below, sequenced in a study of regulatory T cells in long-lasting Graves disease. Sample time point: newly diagnosed GD, antithyroid drugs for less than 3 months. Isolated PBMC RNA provided the starting material for the TCR library. In building TCR beta libraries, iRepertoire HTBI primers were used together with Arm-PCR of CDR3 regions. MiXCR, run by TCRdb on the multiplex PCR reads, gives a single entry per CDR3 protein. This sample carries 350,000 to 400,000 distinct CDR3 sequences, 15% to 18% of them seen once, and the ten largest clones take around a fifth. The sample was peripheral blood mononuclear cells (PBMCs), taken at new diagnosis, from a patient treated with antithyroid drugs. The receptor set was obtained from a female donor with Graves disease.

The chain employs TRBV27 and TRBJ2-1, with 12 bases matching TRBD1. Germline CDR1 MNHEY, CDR2 SMNVEV (reference sequence). The CDR3 is 14 amino acids. Germline trimming cut 5 bases from V and 10 bases from J; bases unmatched to any gene: 6. CDR3 sequence: CASSPGQGAYEQFF. The DNA for the CDR3 is TGTGCCAGCAGTCCGGGACAGGGGGCCTACGAGCAGTTCTTC.

This clonotype occurred many times. The V gene is TRBV6-1, the J gene TRBJ2-7; 7 bases are a match to TRBD1. CDR1 is MNHNS and CDR2 is SASEGT in the germline V gene. V lost 5 bases, J lost 3 bases, and 13 bases stayed unmatched. CDR3 length: 16 residues. CDR3 sequence (DNA): TGTGCCAGCAGTAGCTACACCCGGGACAGCATCTACGAGCAGTACTTC. Translating gives CASSSYTRDSIYEQYF.

V gene TRBV7-3 combines with J gene TRBJ1-1, with TRBD1 matching over 7 bases. J lost 6 bases, V lost 5 bases, and 6 bases had no gene match. This CDR3 contains 13 residues. The germline CDR1 and CDR2 sequences are SGHTA and FQGTGA. The CDR3, as DNA: TGTGCCAGCAGCACTGACAGGGTCGCTGAAGCTTTCTTT. Encoded protein: CASSTDRVAEAFF.

This clonotype was seen only once. The CDR3 DNA reads as TGTGCCAGCAGTTACTCTCGGACTAGCGGGGGGGCGGGAAATGAGCAGTTCTTC. Protein: CASSYSRTSGGAGNEQFF. V and J are TRBV6-2 or TRBV6-3 and TRBJ2-1; 15 bases map to TRBD2. The ends lost 0 bases at V and 7 bases at J; junction bases unmatched: 7. Germline V gene data show CDR1 as MNHEY and CDR2 as SVGEGT. There are 18 residues in the CDR3.

This clonotype was seen ten or more times. The genes are TRBV19 and TRBJ1-5; 10 bases are shared with TRBD1. Germline CDR1 is LNHDA and CDR2 is SQIVND (reference sequence). The CDR3 loop spans 16 amino acids. CDR3 loop: CASGTGAEYSNQPQHF. Written as DNA, the CDR3 is TGTGCGTCCGGGACAGGGGCAGAGTATAGCAATCAGCCCCAGCATTTT.

This clonotype was counted ten times or more. The chain combines TRBV20-1 with TRBJ2-5, with TRBD2 matching over 14 bases. The J segment lost 7 bases and the V segment lost 6 bases, leaving 19 bases of the junction unmatched. The CDR3 runs 18 residues. Germline V gene data show CDR1 as DFQATT and CDR2 as SNEGSKA (reference sequence). The CDR3, as DNA: TGCAGTGCCCAAGGCGGGACTAGCGGGGGACCCGGGTGGGGGACCCAGTACTTC. Residues: CSAQGGTSGGPGWGTQYF.

Of note for this clonotype: A read error is likely here: a far larger clone is one base away. The chain couples TRBV5-1 to TRBJ2-7, with 7 bases lining up with TRBD1. The germline gives CDR1 SGHRS, CDR2 YFSETQ. The J segment lost 7 bases and the V segment lost 4 bases, leaving 8 bases of the junction unmatched. The CDR3 extends over 13 amino acids. The CDR3 reads CASSPGQNNEQYF. In DNA form, the CDR3 reads TGCGCCAGCAGCCCGGGACAGAACAATGAGCAGTACTTC.

This clonotype was detected many times. The chain recombines TRBV12-3 or TRBV12-4 with TRBJ1-1; D is perhaps TRBD1 (5 bases). This CDR3 comprises 14 residues. Trimming took 3 bases from V and 5 from J, leaving 13 bases between them. CDR3 in amino acids: CASSFGTGETEAFF. CDR3 DNA sequence: TGTGCCAGCAGTTTTGGGACGGGGGAGACTGAAGCTTTCTTT.

J is TRBJ2-7 and V is TRBV7-6, with D tentatively TRBD1 or TRBD2 (5 bases each). Germline values: CDR1 SGHVS, CDR2 FNYEAQ. Trimming cost V 5 bases and J 2 bases, with 16 bases left between them. The CDR3 contains 15 residues. CDR3 loop: CASSPQGDGAYEQYF. The CDR3 DNA reads as TGTGCCAGCAGCCCCCAAGGGGACGGAGCCTACGAGCAGTACTTC.

This clonotype was seen ten or more times. This sequence joins TRBV5-1 and TRBJ1-2; no clear D gene. The germline V gene has CDR1 SGHRS and CDR2 YFSETQ. The CDR3 covers 15 residues. Trimming removed 4 bases at V and 0 bases at J, with 13 bases between. CDR3 sequence (DNA): TGCGCCAGCAGCCTGTCCGGCAGCTCTAACTATGGCTACACCTTC. Residues: CASSLSGSSNYGYTF.

This clonotype appeared many times. The chain is built from TRBV6-1 and TRBJ1-1; 7 nucleotides agree with TRBD1. J gave up 0 bases and V 6 bases, and 13 bases lay outside the gene matches. Germline assignment: CDR1 MNHNS and CDR2 SASEGT. The CDR3 contains 17 residues. The CDR3 is CASSRMFGTALNTEAFF. DNA of the CDR3: TGTGCCAGCAGCCGAATGTTTGGGACAGCCTTGAACACTGAAGCTTTCTTT.

The table lists this clonotype with many counts. This chain joins TRBV27 and TRBJ2-7; 7 positions agree with TRBD1. CDR3 size: 15 residues. The V and J ends lost 6 bases and 4 bases, in that order; junction bases with no gene match: 12. Germline V gene data show CDR1 as MNHEY and CDR2 as SMNVEV (reference sequence). CDR3 sequence reads: CASRQRGTEQYEQYF. CDR3 bases: TGTGCCAGCAGGCAAAGAGGGACAGAACAATACGAGCAGTACTTC.

This clonotype came up many times. The chain couples TRBV6-1 to TRBJ2-3; D possibly uses TRBD1 or TRBD2 (6 bases each). CDR3 length equals 16 residues. Germline loops: CDR1 MNHNS, CDR2 SASEGT. Trimming removed 8 bases at V and 2 bases at J, with 20 bases between. CDR3 in DNA: TGTGCCAGCGAAGGGGGGACACTTGACTACACAGATACGCAGTATTTT. Translated, it gives CASEGGTLDYTDTQYF.

This clonotype was observed many times. The chain links TRBV6-1 to TRBJ2-1; 7 bases match TRBD2. Germline CDR1 is MNHNS and CDR2 is SASEGT. V lost 3 bases and J lost 9; bases outside the gene matches: 5. The CDR3 contains 13 residues. In nucleotides, the CDR3 is TGTGCCAGCAGTGAGACAACTAGCGTTGAGCAGTTCTTC. As protein: CASSETTSVEQFF.

The sample holds many counts of this clonotype. The chain uses TRBV11-2 and TRBJ2-1; D call uncertain. The length of the CDR3 is 12 residues. V gave up 4 bases and J gave up 9 bases, with 10 bases separating them. Looked up from germline, CDR1 is SGHAT and CDR2 is FQNNGV. DNA of the CDR3: TGTGCCAGCAGCTCCCTACAAGGTGAGCAGTTCTTC. Translation gives CASSSLQGEQFF. The full variable domain, completed using reference TRBV11-2 and TRBJ2-1, is EAGVAQSPRYKIIEKRQSVAFWCNPISGHATLYWYQQILGQGPKLLIQFQNNGVVDDSQLPKDRFSAERLKGVDSTLKIQPAKLEDSAVYLCASSSLQGEQFFGPGTRLTVL.

At least ten counts were recorded for this clonotype. The chain is built from TRBV14 and TRBJ2-3; D not certain. Trimming removed 0 bases at V and 0 bases at J, with 10 bases between. The CDR3 consists of 16 residues. Germline V gene sequence: CDR1 SGHDN, CDR2 FVKESK. Written as DNA, the CDR3 is TGTGCCAGCAGCCAAGAAAAGGTGGGAAGCACAGATACGCAGTATTTT. As protein: CASSQEKVGSTDTQYF. Combining the CDR3 with reference TRBV14 and TRBJ2-3 gives the whole variable domain EAGVTQFPSHSVIEKGQTVTLRCDPISGHDNLYWYRRVMGKEIKFLLHFVKESKQDESGMPNNRFLAERTGGTYSTLKVQPAELEDSGVYFCASSQEKVGSTDTQYFGPGTRLTVL.

This clonotype occurred many times. The chain uses TRBV20-1 and TRBJ1-1; 8 bases are a match to TRBD1. J gave up 0 bases and V 4 bases, and 4 bases lay outside the gene matches. Germline V lookup: CDR1 DFQATT, CDR2 SNEGSKA (reference sequence). This CDR3 spans 14 amino acids. DNA of the CDR3: TGCAGTGCTATATCAGGGGGCATGAACACTGAAGCTTTCTTT. As protein: CSAISGGMNTEAFF.

This clonotype has at least ten counts. The chain links TRBV6-1 to TRBJ2-1, with 7 bases matching TRBD2. Germline CDR1 reads MNHNS; CDR2 reads SASEGT. This CDR3 region has 19 residues. Germline trimming cut 0 bases from V and 10 bases from J; bases unmatched to any gene: 21. CDR3 sequence (DNA): TGTGCCAGCAGTGAAGCGGGTGGGTTTCCGTGGCGGGGGAAAGAAGAGCAGTTCTTC. Encoded protein: CASSEAGGFPWRGKEEQFF.

This clonotype was observed many times. DNA of the CDR3: TGTGCCAGCAGCAAAGGAAACAGGGGGCTTGGGGTTACTGAAGCTTTCTTT. Translated: CASSKGNRGLGVTEAFF. V gene TRBV3-1 combines with J gene TRBJ1-1; 9 nucleotides match TRBD1. The germline CDR1 and CDR2 sequences are LGHDT and YNNKEL (reference sequence). This CDR3 has 17 residues. Trimming removed 5 bases from V and 5 bases from J; junction bases left unmatched: 15.

This clonotype was picked up many times. The chain employs TRBV7-9 and TRBJ1-2; TRBD1 is a possible D gene (6 bases). V shed 6 bases and J shed 5 bases, with 13 bases lying between them. Looked up from germline, CDR1 is SEHNR and CDR2 is FQNEAQ (reference sequence). The CDR3 length is 13 residues. The CDR3 bases are TGTGCCAGCAGTTCGGACAGAGGTTATGGCTACACCTTC. Translating gives CASSSDRGYGYTF. The whole variable domain, filled in from reference TRBV7-9 and TRBJ1-2, reads DTGVSQNPRHKITKRGQNVTFRCDPISEHNRLYWYRQTLGQGPEFLTYFQNEAQLEKSRLLSDRFSAERPKGSFSTLEIQRTEQGDSAMYLCASSSDRGYGYTFGSGTRLTVV.

A remark on this clonotype: Because it lacks the conserved phenylalanine or tryptophan at the end, this CDR3 is likely a read error. V and J are TRBV2 and TRBJ2-2, with 8 bases matching TRBD2. This CDR3 is built from 18 residues. V shed 6 bases, J shed 3 bases, and the junction held 15 bases outside the gene matches. Germline CDR1 SNHLY, CDR2 FYNNEI. Here the CDR3 DNA reads TGTGCCAGCAGCTTCCCCCCGGCGGGAGGACTCGACACCGGGGAGCTGTTTCTT. Its translation: CASSFPPAGGLDTGELFL.